The TCR beta chain described here comes from a study of identical twins. Study-wide points: The presence of invariant MAIT and iNKT cells could partly confound analyses of zero-insertion sequences. When twins shared out-of-frame alpha sequences, those sequences had excess low generation probability. Abundant cord blood beta clonotypes carried fewer insertions; memory repertoires showed none.

This clonotype appeared a few times. Its target is unknown. J lost 5 bases, V lost 3 bases, and 12 bases had no gene match. CDR1 is DFQATT and CDR2 is SNEGSKA in the germline V gene (reference sequence). The CDR3 has 16 residues. TCRdb used MiXCR to reprocess the 5' RACE reads, holding one entry per CDR3 protein. This sample has 1.5 million to 2 million distinct CDR3 sequences, with under 35% found just once. The TCR was taken from a newborn girl in good health. The chain joins TRBV20-1 to TRBJ1-5, with 8 positions matching TRBD1. Sequencing used cord blood. CDR3: CSASGGQGASDQPQHF. The CDR3 nucleotides read TGCAGTGCTAGTGGAGGGCAGGGGGCATCGGATCAGCCCCAGCATTTT.